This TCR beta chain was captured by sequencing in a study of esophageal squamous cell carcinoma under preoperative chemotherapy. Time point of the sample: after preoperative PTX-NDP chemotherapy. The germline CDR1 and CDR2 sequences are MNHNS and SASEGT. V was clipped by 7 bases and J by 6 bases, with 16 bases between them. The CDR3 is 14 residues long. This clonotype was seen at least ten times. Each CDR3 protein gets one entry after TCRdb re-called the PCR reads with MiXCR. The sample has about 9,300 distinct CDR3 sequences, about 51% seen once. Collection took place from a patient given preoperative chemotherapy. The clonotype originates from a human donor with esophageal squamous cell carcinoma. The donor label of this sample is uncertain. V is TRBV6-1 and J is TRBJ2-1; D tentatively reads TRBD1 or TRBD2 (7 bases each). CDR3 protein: CASIPPGGGNEQFF. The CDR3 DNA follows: TGTGCCAGCATCCCCCCAGGGGGGGGCAATGAGCAGTTCTTC.